This T cell receptor beta chain comes out of a study of T cell responses to AZD1222 COVID-19 vaccine. General study points: The donor group comprised mostly white British people and more females; the analysis possibly underestimated clonal diversity. Spike-specific TCR repertoires showed rising breadth and depth after two AZD1222 doses. Spike regions recognized by vaccine-associated CD4 TCRs spanned the protein, led by 160-218 and 743-854.

Method: immunoSEQ multiplex PCR; TCRdb's copy keeps in-frame clones and lacks some. The repertoire has about 150,000 clones, almost 95% of them found once; the top ten carry about 2.5%. The CDR3 has 14 residues. With V trimmed by 4 bases and J by 6 bases, 8 bases remained unmatched. Per germline, CDR1 SQVTM and CDR2 ANQGSEA. Turning to this clone: Its antigen remains unknown.

The source material was peripheral blood, sampled on day 0 of AZD1222 vaccination. The chain has TRBV29-1 and TRBJ1-2, with 10 positions matching TRBD1. The clonotype comes from an adult in good health. In nucleotides, the CDR3 is TGCAGCGTTGGCCGGGACAGGGGACTCGATGGCTACACCTTC. Translating it yields CSVGRDRGLDGYTF.